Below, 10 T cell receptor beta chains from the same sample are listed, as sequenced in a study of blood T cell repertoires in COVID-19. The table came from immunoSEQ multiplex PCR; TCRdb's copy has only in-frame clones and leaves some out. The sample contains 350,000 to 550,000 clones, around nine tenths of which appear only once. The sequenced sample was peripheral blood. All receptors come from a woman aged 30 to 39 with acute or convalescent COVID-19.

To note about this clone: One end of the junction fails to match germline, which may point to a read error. This chain's CDR3 is CASSYGGLAGPTVF. CDR3 bases: TGTGCCAGCAGTTACGGGGGACTAGCGGGGCCAACGGTCTTC. This rearrangement joins TRBV6-2 or TRBV6-3 to TRBJ2-1; 13 nucleotides agree with TRBD2. Germline assignment: CDR1 MNHEY and CDR2 SVGEGT. CDR3 length equals 14 residues.

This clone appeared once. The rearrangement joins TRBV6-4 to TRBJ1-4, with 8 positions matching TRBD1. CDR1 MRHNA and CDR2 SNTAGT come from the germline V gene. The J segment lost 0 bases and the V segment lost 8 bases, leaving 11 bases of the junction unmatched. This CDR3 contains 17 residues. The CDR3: CASVAGGVRATNEKLFF. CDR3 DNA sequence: TGTGCCAGCGTAGCAGGGGGCGTTCGCGCAACTAATGAAAAACTGTTTTTT.

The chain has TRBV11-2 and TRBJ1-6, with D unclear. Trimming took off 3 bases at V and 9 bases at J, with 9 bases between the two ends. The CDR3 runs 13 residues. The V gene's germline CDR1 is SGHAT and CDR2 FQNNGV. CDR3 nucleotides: TGTGCCAGCAGCTTGGAGGGCGGTTCACCCCTCCACTTT. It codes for CASSLEGGSPLHF.

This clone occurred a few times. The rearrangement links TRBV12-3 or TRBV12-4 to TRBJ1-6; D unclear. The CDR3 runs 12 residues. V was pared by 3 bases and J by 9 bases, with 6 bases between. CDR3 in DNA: TGTGCCAGCAGTTTGAGTGGTTCACCCCTCCACTTT. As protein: CASSLSGSPLHF.

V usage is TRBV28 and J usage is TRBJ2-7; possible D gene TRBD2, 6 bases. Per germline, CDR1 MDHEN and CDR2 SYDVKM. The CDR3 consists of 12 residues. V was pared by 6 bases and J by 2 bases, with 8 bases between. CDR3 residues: CASSPGAYEQYF. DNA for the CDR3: TGTGCCAGCAGCCCGGGAGCCTACGAGCAGTACTTC. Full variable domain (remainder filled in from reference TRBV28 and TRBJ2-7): DVKVTQSSRYLVKRTGEKVFLECVQDMDHENMFWYRQDPGLGLRLIYFSYDVKMKEKGDIPEGYSVSREKKERFSLILESASTNQTSMYLCASSPGAYEQYFGPGTRLTVT.

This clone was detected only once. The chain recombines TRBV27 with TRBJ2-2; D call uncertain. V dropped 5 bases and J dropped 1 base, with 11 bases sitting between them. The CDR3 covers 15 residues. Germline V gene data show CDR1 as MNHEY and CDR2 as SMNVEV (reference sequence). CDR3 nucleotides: TGTGCCAGCAGTCCCCTCCCGTGGAACACCGGGGAGCTGTTTTTT. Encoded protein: CASSPLPWNTGELFF.

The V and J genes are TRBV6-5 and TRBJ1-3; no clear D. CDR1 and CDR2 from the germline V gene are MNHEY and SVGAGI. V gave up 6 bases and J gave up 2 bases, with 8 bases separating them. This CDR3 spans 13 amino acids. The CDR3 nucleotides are TGTGCCAGCAGGGAGAGAGCTGGAAACACCATATATTTT. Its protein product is CASRERAGNTIYF.

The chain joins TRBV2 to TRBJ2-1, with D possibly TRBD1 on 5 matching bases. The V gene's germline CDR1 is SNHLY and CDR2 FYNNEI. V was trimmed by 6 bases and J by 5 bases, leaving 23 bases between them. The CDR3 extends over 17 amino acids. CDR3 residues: CASSLPPQGLWDNEQFF. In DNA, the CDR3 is TGTGCCAGCAGCCTCCCTCCGCAGGGCCTTTGGGACAATGAGCAGTTCTTC. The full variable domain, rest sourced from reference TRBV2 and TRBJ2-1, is EPEVTQTPSHQVTQMGQEVILRCVPISNHLYFYWYRQILGQKVEFLVSFYNNEISEKSEIFDDQFSVERPDGSNFTLKIRSTKLEDSAMYFCASSLPPQGLWDNEQFFGPGTRLTVL.

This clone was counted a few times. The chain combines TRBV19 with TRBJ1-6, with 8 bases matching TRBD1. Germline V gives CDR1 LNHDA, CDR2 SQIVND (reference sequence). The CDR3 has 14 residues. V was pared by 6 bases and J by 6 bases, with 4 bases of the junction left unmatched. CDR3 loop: CASRGTGINSPLHF. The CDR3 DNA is TGTGCCAGTAGGGGGACAGGAATTAATTCACCCCTCCACTTT.

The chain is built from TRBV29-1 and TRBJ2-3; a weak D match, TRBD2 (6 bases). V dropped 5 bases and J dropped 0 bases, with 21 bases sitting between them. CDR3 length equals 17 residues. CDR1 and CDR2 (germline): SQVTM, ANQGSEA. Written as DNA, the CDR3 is TGCAGCGTTCGTGGTTCGAATAGCGGTCCTAGCACAGATACGCAGTATTTT. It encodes CSVRGSNSGPSTDTQYF.